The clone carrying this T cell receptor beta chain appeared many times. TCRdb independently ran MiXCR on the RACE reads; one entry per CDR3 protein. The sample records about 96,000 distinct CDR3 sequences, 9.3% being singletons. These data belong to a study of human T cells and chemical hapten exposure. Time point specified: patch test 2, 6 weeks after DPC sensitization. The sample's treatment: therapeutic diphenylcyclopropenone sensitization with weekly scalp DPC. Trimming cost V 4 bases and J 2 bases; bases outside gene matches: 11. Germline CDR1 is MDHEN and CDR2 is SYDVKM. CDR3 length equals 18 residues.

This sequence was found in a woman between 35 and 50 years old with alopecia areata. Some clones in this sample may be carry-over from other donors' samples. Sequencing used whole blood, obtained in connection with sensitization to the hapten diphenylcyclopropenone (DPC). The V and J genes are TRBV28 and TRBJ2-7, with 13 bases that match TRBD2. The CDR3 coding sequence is TGTGCCAGCAGTTCATCCGGACTAGCGGGAGAATGGGCCTACGAGCAGTACTTC. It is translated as CASSSSGLAGEWAYEQYF. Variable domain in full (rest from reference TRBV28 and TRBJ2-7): DVKVTQSSRYLVKRTGEKVFLECVQDMDHENMFWYRQDPGLGLRLIYFSYDVKMKEKGDIPEGYSVSREKKERFSLILESASTNQTSMYLCASSSSGLAGEWAYEQYFGPGTRLTVT.